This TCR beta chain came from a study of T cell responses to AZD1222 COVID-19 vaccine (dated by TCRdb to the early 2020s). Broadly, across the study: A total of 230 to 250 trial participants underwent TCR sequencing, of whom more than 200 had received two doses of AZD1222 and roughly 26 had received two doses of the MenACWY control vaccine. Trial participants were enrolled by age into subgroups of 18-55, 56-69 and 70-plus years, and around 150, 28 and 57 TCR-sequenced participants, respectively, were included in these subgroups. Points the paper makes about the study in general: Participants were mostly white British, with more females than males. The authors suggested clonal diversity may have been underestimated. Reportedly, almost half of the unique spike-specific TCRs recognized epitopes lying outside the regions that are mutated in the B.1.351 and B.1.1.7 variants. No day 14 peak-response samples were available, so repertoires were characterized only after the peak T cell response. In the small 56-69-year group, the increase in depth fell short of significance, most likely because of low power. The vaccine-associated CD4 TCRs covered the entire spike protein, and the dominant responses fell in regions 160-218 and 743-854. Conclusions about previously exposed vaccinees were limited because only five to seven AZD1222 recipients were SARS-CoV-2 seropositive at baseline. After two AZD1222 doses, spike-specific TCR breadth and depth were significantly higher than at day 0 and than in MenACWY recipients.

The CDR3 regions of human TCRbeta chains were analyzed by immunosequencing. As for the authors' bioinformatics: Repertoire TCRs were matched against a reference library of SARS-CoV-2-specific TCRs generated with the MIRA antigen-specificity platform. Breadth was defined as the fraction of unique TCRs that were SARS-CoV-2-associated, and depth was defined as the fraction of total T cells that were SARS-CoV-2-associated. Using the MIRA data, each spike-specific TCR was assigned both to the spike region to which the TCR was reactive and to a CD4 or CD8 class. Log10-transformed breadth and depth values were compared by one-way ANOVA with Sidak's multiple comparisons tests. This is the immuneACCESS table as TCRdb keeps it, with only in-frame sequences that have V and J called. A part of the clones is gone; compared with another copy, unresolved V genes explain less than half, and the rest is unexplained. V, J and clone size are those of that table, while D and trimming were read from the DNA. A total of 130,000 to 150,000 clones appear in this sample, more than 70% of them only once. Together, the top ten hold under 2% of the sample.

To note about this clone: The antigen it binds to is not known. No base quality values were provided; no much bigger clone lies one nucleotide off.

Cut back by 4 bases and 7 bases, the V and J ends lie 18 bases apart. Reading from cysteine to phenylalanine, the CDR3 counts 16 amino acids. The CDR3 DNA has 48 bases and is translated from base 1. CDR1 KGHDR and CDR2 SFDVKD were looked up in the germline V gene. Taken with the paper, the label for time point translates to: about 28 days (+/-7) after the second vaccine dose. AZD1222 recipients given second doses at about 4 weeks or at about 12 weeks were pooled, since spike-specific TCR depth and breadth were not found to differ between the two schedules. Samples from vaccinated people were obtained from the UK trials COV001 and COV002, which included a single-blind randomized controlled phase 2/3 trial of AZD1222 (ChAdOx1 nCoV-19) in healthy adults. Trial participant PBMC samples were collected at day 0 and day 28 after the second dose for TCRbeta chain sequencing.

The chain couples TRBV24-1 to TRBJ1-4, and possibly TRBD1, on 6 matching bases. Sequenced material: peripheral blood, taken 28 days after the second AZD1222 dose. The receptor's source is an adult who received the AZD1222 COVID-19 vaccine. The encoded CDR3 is CATSDRRGGAVEKLFF. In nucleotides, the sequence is TGTGCCACCAGTGACCGCCGTGGGGGGGCGGTTGAAAAACTGTTTTTT.